One and the same sample provided the 19 T cell receptor beta chains below, sequenced in a study of human T cells and chemical hapten exposure. TCRdb re-derived calls from the RACE reads in MiXCR, one entry per CDR3 protein. Of approximately 84,000 distinct CDR3 sequences in the sample, 7% to 9% were seen once. Described time point: healthy volunteer bleed at 6 weeks. Unfractionated whole blood was the source of the extracted total RNA. Specimen: whole blood. The receptors here all came from a male donor in good health. Some clones in this sample may be carry-over from other donors' samples.

This clonotype was seen at least ten times. The V gene is TRBV20-1, the J gene TRBJ1-1, with D possibly matching TRBD1 (5 bases). Germline V gene data show CDR1 as DFQATT and CDR2 as SNEGSKA (reference sequence). V was shortened by 5 bases and J by 6 bases, with 16 bases between the two germline ends. The CDR3 runs 13 residues. CDR3 region: CSAARDGASEAFF. CDR3 coding DNA: TGCAGTGCTGCCCGGGACGGCGCATCTGAAGCTTTCTTT.

The chain employs TRBV10-1 and TRBJ2-7; D perhaps matches TRBD1 (5 bases). Germline CDR1 and CDR2: WNHNN and SYGVQD (reference sequence). Trimming left V 2 bases short and J 0 bases short, with 5 bases between. The CDR3 spans 13 residues. The CDR3 region is CASSEGASYEQYF. CDR3 nucleotide sequence: TGCGCCAGCAGTGAGGGGGCCTCCTACGAGCAGTACTTC.

Many counts were recorded for this clonotype. This sequence joins TRBV11-3 and TRBJ2-2; 8 bases match TRBD1. V lost 3 bases to trimming and J lost 7 bases; unmatched junction nucleotides: 7. Germline loops: CDR1 SGHNT, CDR2 YENEEA. The CDR3 is 15 residues long. The CDR3 sequence is CASSLEQGAGGELFF. CDR3 DNA: TGTGCCAGCAGCTTGGAGCAGGGGGCCGGCGGGGAGCTGTTTTTT.

This clonotype has ten or more counts. V and J are TRBV6-4 and TRBJ2-1; 11 bases align to TRBD2. Germline CDR1 and CDR2: MRHNA and SNTAGT. The length of the CDR3 is 15 residues. The V and J ends lost 4 bases and 6 bases, in that order; junction bases with no gene match: 5. CDR3 protein: CASSGLAGSINEQFF. The CDR3, as DNA: TGTGCCAGCAGTGGACTAGCGGGATCTATCAATGAGCAGTTCTTC.

The CDR3 spells CASSPSGVSNQPQHF. The CDR3 DNA is TGTGCCAGCAGCCCGAGCGGCGTTAGCAATCAGCCCCAGCATTTT. V and J are TRBV6-5 and TRBJ1-5; unclear D gene. CDR1 and CDR2 from the germline V gene are MNHEY and SVGAGI. This CDR3 has 15 residues. Trimming took off 6 bases at V and 0 bases at J, with 12 bases between the two ends.

This clonotype was recorded many times. This chain links TRBV2 with TRBJ1-5, with 7 bases identical to TRBD1. The germline gives CDR1 SNHLY, CDR2 FYNNEI. V shed 6 bases and J 2 bases; nucleotides not matched to a gene: 10. The CDR3 runs 16 residues. This CDR3 reads CASRAHRGAGNQPQHF. In DNA, the CDR3 is TGTGCCAGCAGAGCCCACAGGGGCGCGGGCAATCAGCCCCAGCATTTT.

The CDR3, as DNA: TGCGCCAGCAGTGAGTATCTCACCTACGAGCAGTACTTC. Protein product: CASSEYLTYEQYF. The chain is built from TRBV10-2 and TRBJ2-7; D remains ambiguous. Trimming took off 1 base at V and 2 bases at J, with 6 bases between the two ends. Germline CDR1 reads WSHSY; CDR2 reads SAAADI. The CDR3 runs 13 residues.

The rearrangement links TRBV4-2 to TRBJ2-7, with D perhaps matching TRBD2 (6 bases). The V end was cut by 3 bases, the J end by 3 bases, with 15 bases between. Per the germline V gene, CDR1 is LGHNA and CDR2 is YNFKEQ. The CDR3 length is 15 residues. The CDR3 region has the DNA TGTGCCAGCAGCCAGGGGACTCCCCGGGGCTACGAGCAGTACTTC. Residues: CASSQGTPRGYEQYF.

This rearrangement joins TRBV4-2 to TRBJ2-1; no clear D. V was pared by 0 bases and J by 1 base, with 4 bases between. The germline gives CDR1 LGHNA, CDR2 YNFKEQ. The length of the CDR3 is 14 residues. CDR3 residues: CASSQDSSYNEQFF. For the CDR3, the DNA is TGTGCCAGCAGCCAAGACAGTTCCTACAATGAGCAGTTCTTC.

The chain recombines TRBV27 with TRBJ2-7, with a possible D match to TRBD2 (6 bases). CDR3 length: 13 amino acids. V was clipped by 3 bases and J by 7 bases, with 13 bases between them. In germline, CDR1 is MNHEY, CDR2 SMNVEV (reference sequence). The CDR3 protein is CASSFGGGGEQYF. Written as DNA, the CDR3 is TGTGCCAGCAGTTTTGGGGGAGGAGGAGAGCAGTACTTC.

This chain uses TRBV6-5 with TRBJ1-1; no clear D gene. CDR1 and CDR2 from the germline V gene are MNHEY and SVGAGI. The V end was cut by 4 bases, the J end by 1 base, with 13 bases between. CDR3 size: 15 residues. This chain's CDR3 is CASSSLGLSNTEAFF. The CDR3 coding sequence is TGTGCCAGCAGTTCCCTGGGCCTCTCGAACACTGAAGCTTTCTTT.

The V gene is TRBV6-5, the J gene TRBJ2-3; 8 nucleotides agree with TRBD1. The ends lost 2 bases at V and 3 bases at J; junction bases unmatched: 7. CDR1 MNHEY and CDR2 SVGAGI come from the germline V gene. The CDR3 extends over 16 amino acids. CDR3 region: CASSYVGQGRTDTQYF. The DNA of the CDR3 is TGTGCCAGCAGTTACGTAGGACAGGGTCGGACAGATACGCAGTATTTT.

The chain combines TRBV20-1 with TRBJ2-5; the D is unclear. Per germline, CDR1 DFQATT and CDR2 SNEGSKA (reference sequence). This CDR3 region has 13 residues. Trimming took off 5 bases at V and 1 base at J, with 11 bases between the two ends. Here the CDR3 reads CSAPILGQETQYF. The CDR3 DNA reads TGCAGTGCTCCCATCTTAGGCCAAGAGACCCAGTACTTC.

This sequence joins TRBV9 and TRBJ2-3; D call uncertain. CDR3 length equals 12 residues. The V end lost 2 bases, the J end lost 4 bases, and 5 bases lay between the germline ends. Germline values: CDR1 SGDLS, CDR2 YYNGEE. The CDR3 here is CASSVKADTQYF. The CDR3 bases are TGTGCCAGCAGCGTTAAGGCAGATACGCAGTATTTT.

The chain links TRBV7-9 to TRBJ1-2; D unclear. Trimming removed 3 bases from V and 1 base from J, with 6 bases in between. Germline CDR1 reads SEHNR; CDR2 reads FQNEAQ (reference sequence). The CDR3 has 13 amino acids. The DNA for the CDR3 is TGTGCCAGCAGCTTCGAAGTTAACTATGGCTACACCTTC. Translated: CASSFEVNYGYTF.

The rearrangement uses TRBV7-9 and TRBJ2-3; D gene unclear. The germline CDR1 and CDR2 sequences are SEHNR and FQNEAQ (reference sequence). The CDR3 is 11 residues long. V was trimmed by 11 bases and J by 6 bases, leaving 12 bases between them. The chain's CDR3 is CACFQEDTQYF. CDR3 in DNA: TGTGCCTGCTTTCAGGAGGATACGCAGTATTTT.

This chain connects TRBV12-3 or TRBV12-4 to TRBJ2-7; 10 nucleotides align to TRBD1. The CDR3 extends over 15 amino acids. V was clipped by 4 bases and J by 1 base; unmatched bases: 4. Written as DNA, the CDR3 is TGTGCCAGCAGTTCCCGGGACAGGGGTTCCTACGAGCAGTACTTC. This gives the protein CASSSRDRGSYEQYF.

This chain links TRBV5-1 with TRBJ2-5, with no clear D. With 3 bases removed from V and 0 bases from J, the gap between germline ends came to 3 bases. This CDR3 comprises 12 residues. Germline-derived CDR1 and CDR2 are SGHRS and YFSETQ. The CDR3 coding sequence is TGCGCCAGCAGCTCTAACCAAGAGACCCAGTACTTC. This codes for CASSSNQETQYF.

This clonotype was seen only a few times. The chain is built from TRBV6-5 and TRBJ2-4; 10 bases line up with TRBD1. The J segment lost 7 bases and the V segment lost 4 bases, leaving 4 bases of the junction unmatched. Germline loops: CDR1 MNHEY, CDR2 SVGAGI. The CDR3 totals 14 residues. The CDR3 DNA sequence: TGTGCCAGCAGTTCTGGACAGGGGGGGAACATTCAGTACTTC. Translated, it gives CASSSGQGGNIQYF.